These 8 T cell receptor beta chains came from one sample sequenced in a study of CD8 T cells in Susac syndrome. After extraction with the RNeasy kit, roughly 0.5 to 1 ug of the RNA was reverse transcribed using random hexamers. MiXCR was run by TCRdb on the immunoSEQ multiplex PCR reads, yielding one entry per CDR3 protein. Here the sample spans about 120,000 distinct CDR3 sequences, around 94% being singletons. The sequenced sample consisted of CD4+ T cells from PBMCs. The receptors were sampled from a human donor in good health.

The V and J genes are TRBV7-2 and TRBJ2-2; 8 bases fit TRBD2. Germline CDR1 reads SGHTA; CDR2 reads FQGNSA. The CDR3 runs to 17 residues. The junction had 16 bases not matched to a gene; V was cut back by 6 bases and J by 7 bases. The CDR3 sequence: CASSLGGTRARIGELFF. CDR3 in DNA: TGTGCCAGCAGTCTAGGGGGGACTAGAGCTCGGATCGGGGAGCTGTTTTTT. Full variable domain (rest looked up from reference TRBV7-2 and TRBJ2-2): GAGVSQSPSNKVTEKGKDVELRCDPISGHTALYWYRQSLGQGLEFLIYFQGNSAPDKSGLPSDRFSAERTGGSVSTLTIQRTQQEDSAVYLCASSLGGTRARIGELFFGEGSRLTVL.

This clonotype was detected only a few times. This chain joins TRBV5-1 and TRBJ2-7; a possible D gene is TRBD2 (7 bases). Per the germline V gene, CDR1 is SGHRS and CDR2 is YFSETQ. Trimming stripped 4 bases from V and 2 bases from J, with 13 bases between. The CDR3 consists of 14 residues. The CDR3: CASSGGAFTYEQYF. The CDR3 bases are TGCGCCAGCAGCGGGGGGGCGTTTACCTACGAGCAGTACTTC. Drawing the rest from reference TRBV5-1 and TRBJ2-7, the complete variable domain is KAGVTQTPRYLIKTRGQQVTLSCSPISGHRSVSWYQQTPGQGLQFLFEYFSETQRNKGNFPGRFSGRQFSNSRSEMNVSTLELGDSALYLCASSGGAFTYEQYFGPGTRLTVT.

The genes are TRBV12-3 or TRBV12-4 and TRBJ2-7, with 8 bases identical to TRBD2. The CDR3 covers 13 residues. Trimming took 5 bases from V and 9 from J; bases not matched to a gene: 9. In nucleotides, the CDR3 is TGTGCCAGCAGTCCTCCCTGGACTAGCCGGCAGTACTTC. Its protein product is CASSPPWTSRQYF.

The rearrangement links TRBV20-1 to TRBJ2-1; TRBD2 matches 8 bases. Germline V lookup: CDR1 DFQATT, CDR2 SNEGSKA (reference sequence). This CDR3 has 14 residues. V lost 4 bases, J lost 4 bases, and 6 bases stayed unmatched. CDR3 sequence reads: CSATKRESYNEQFF. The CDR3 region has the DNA TGCAGTGCTACTAAGCGGGAGAGTTACAATGAGCAGTTCTTC.

The CDR3 DNA is TGTGCCAGCCGGGACCAAAACACCGGGGAGCTGTTTTTT. This translates into CASRDQNTGELFF. This sequence joins TRBV19 and TRBJ2-2, with D perhaps matching TRBD1 or TRBD2 (5 bases each). Deletions cut 9 bases from V and 2 bases from J, with 10 bases between. The CDR3 runs to 13 residues. CDR1 and CDR2 from the germline V gene are LNHDA and SQIVND (reference sequence).

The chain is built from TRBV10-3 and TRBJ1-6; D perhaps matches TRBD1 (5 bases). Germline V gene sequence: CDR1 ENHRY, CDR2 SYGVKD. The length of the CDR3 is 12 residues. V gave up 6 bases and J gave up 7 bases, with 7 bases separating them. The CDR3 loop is CAIRQGNSPLHF. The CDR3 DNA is TGTGCCATCAGGCAGGGCAATTCACCCCTCCACTTT.

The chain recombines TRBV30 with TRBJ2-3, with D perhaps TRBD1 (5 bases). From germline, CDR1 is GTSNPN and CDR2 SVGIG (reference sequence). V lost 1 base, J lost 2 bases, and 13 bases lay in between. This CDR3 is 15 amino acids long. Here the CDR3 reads CAWSARGHSTDTQYF. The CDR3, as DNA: TGTGCCTGGAGTGCAAGAGGACACTCCACAGATACGCAGTATTTT.

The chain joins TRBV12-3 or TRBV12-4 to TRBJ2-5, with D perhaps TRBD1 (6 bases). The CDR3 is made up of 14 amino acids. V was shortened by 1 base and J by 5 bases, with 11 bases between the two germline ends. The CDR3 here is CASSLGGQGETQYF. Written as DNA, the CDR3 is TGTGCCAGCAGTTTAGGGGGTCAGGGGGAGACCCAGTACTTC.